This record covers a single T cell receptor beta chain. This record comes from a study of metastatic and nonmetastatic thyroid tumors. With MiXCR, TCRdb called clones anew from the PCR reads. Here the sample spans about 17,000 clones, around 30% being singletons. J gave up 1 base and V 0 bases, and 1 base lay outside the gene matches. The CDR3 has 15 residues. Looked up from germline, CDR1 is SGHTA and CDR2 is FQGTGA. Each patient went into thyroid surgery without having received any treatment. This receptor was obtained from a female donor with papillary thyroid cancer or a benign thyroid nodule (not recorded which). Some clones in this sample may be carry-over from other donors' samples. Material for sequencing was tumor tissue. The chain employs TRBV7-3 and TRBJ2-3; 7 bases line up with TRBD1. The CDR3 DNA follows: TGTGCCAGCAGCTTAACAGGGGGCGGCACAGATACGCAGTATTTT. Residues: CASSLTGGGTDTQYF.